This TCR beta chain was retrieved from a study of blood T cell repertoires in COVID-19. As for the study in general: Material from acute and convalescent COVID-19 was sourced from the United States, Italy and Spain. Sample material is recorded as cDNA or gDNA derived from T cells, B-cell-depleted T cells, or PBMCs.

The V and J ends lost 5 bases and 5 bases respectively, with 13 bases between them. The CDR3 contains 14 residues. Per germline, CDR1 MDHEN and CDR2 SYDVKM. The authors' processing: Using reference gene primer amplification, nucleated cell counts were estimated. Some clones are missing from TCRdb's copy, which holds only in-frame ones; the method was immunoSEQ multiplex PCR. V, J and clone size are taken as reported in that table, and D and trimming were inferred from the DNA itself. Here the sample spans about 310,000 clones, about nine tenths being singletons. Participants were aged about 18 to 90 years from approximately 25 US areas.

This chain joins TRBV28 and TRBJ2-1; perhaps TRBD1 as D (6 bases). The receptor comes from a woman aged 18 to 35 who had recovered from COVID-19. Sequenced input: PBMCs or T cells enriched from blood (not recorded which). The CDR3 spells CASSLTGLDNEQFF. The CDR3 bases are TGTGCCAGCAGTCTTACAGGGTTGGACAATGAGCAGTTCTTC.